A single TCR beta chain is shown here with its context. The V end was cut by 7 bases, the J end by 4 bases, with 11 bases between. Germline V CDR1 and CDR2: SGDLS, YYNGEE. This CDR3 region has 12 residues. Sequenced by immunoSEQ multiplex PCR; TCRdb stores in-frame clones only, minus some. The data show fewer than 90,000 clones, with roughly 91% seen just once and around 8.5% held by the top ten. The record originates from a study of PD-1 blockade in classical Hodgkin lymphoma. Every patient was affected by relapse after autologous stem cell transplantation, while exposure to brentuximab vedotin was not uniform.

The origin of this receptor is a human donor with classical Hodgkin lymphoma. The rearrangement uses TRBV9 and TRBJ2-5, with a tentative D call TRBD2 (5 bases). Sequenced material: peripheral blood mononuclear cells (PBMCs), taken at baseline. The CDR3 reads CASSPEGETQYF. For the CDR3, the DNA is TGTGCCAGCTCCCCAGAGGGAGAGACCCAGTACTTC.